This T cell receptor beta chain was sequenced in a study of T cell repertoires in cytomegalovirus infection. On the study more broadly: The public TCR beta signatures pointed to both CMV infection and matching HLA type. Findings of the study overall: The ex vivo response was dominated by HLA-C-restricted CMV-specific TCR beta clonotypes. Based on cumulative public TCR beta family frequency, carriers of CMV plus the relevant HLA were identified.

This clonotype was seen ten or more times. The antigen remains unidentified. TCRdb passed the reads through MiXCR, listing each CDR3 protein once. This sample has fewer than 1,000,000 distinct CDR3 sequences; roughly 31% occur once, and the top ten carry over 10%. The V and J ends lost 7 bases and 6 bases respectively, with 15 bases between them. This CDR3 has 13 residues. V is TRBV12-3 or TRBV12-4 and J is TRBJ1-1; D might be TRBD1 (6 bases). This sequence was found in a human donor in good health (CMV status not recorded). Some clones in this sample may be carry-over from other donors' samples. This specimen was cultured CD8+ T cells from PBMCs, taken from culture after CMV antigen stimulation. The CDR3 sequence: CASTPPTGPEAFF. The CDR3 DNA reads TGTGCCAGCACTCCTCCTACAGGGCCTGAAGCTTTCTTT.